One and the same sample provided the 4 T cell receptor beta chains below, sequenced in a study of cytomegalovirus exposure and HLA in healthy donors. Both 60 Vbeta primers and 13 Jbeta primers went into the PCR. The data were produced by immunoSEQ multiplex PCR, yet TCRdb's version contains in-frame clones alone and is incomplete. The sample has roughly 150,000 clones, 76% seen once. The sequencing input was PBMCs. These receptors all come from a woman in her thirties or forties in good health and CMV-seronegative.

J is TRBJ2-5 and V is TRBV2; tentatively, D is TRBD2 (6 bases). V lost 5 bases and J 5 bases, leaving 12 bases between the germline ends. Per the germline V gene, CDR1 is SNHLY and CDR2 is FYNNEI. This CDR3 spans 13 amino acids. CDR3 sequence reads: CASSLPGVETQYF. As DNA, the CDR3 is TGTGCCAGCAGTCTCCCGGGGGTGGAGACCCAGTACTTC.

The chain uses TRBV28 and TRBJ1-2, with D unclear. The length of the CDR3 is 12 residues. Germline CDR1 is MDHEN and CDR2 is SYDVKM. The V gene lost 2 bases and the J gene lost 5 bases, with 6 bases spanning the gap. Here the CDR3 DNA reads TGTGCCAGCAGTTTAAGTCAGTATGGCTACACCTTC. Translated, it gives CASSLSQYGYTF.

This clone has just a few counts. The V call is TRBV28, the J call TRBJ1-2; D gene uncertain. The CDR3 consists of 14 residues. Germline values: CDR1 MDHEN, CDR2 SYDVKM. Trimming removed 3 bases at V and 3 bases at J, with 11 bases between. CDR3 in DNA: TGTGCCAGCAGTTTGCCACACCGGGACTATGGCTACACCTTC. This translates into CASSLPHRDYGYTF.

The DNA of the CDR3 is TGTGCCAGTACCCAGACAGGAATGAACACTGAAGCTTTCTTT. It translates to CASTQTGMNTEAFF. The chain has TRBV19 and TRBJ1-1; D may be TRBD1 (6 bases). Germline V gene sequence: CDR1 LNHDA, CDR2 SQIVND (reference sequence). V was cut by 7 bases and J by 0 bases, with 12 bases left in between. The CDR3 totals 14 residues.